This T cell receptor (beta chain) was recorded in a study of Graves' ophthalmopathy and Graves' hyperthyroidism. Study outcomes and limitations: Classification of ophthalmopathy versus stable hyperthyroidism by a 13-signature model yielded around 91% sensitivity and about 81% specificity.

TCR beta CDR3 regions were amplified from RNA transcripts. The authors performed first-round RT-PCR with HTBI primers and then a second-round multiplex PCR. From the multiplex PCR reads, TCRdb called clonotypes with MiXCR, one entry per CDR3 protein. The sample lists about 740,000 distinct CDR3 sequences, 35% to 50% occurring once. The CDR3 is made up of 12 amino acids. The germline V gene has CDR1 SGHKS and CDR2 YYEKEE (reference sequence). Trimming left V 4 bases short and J 11 bases short, with 15 bases between. Exclusion applied to patients with other autoimmune diseases, uncontrolled infections, pregnancy or lactation. PBMCs originated in around 11 ml of fresh peripheral blood. As regards this clonotype: What it binds is unknown.

The sample was peripheral blood. This receptor was taken from an adult man with Graves' ophthalmopathy. V and J are TRBV5-5 and TRBJ1-2, with D unresolved. CDR3 nucleotide sequence: TGTGCCAGCAGCCAAGATAGGAGATCTTACACCTTC. Its translation is CASSQDRRSYTF.